What follows is one T cell receptor beta chain and its context. This clonotype was seen only a few times. Its antigen has not been determined. No quality values exist for individual bases; no much larger clone is one base distant. This record comes from a study of blood T cells in healthy people across ages (dated by TCRdb to between 2015 and 2017). The study in broad terms: In model experiments, template switching captured about one uniquely barcoded TCR beta cDNA molecule for every two T cells. The study measured age-related changes in TCR beta repertoire diversity using deep sequencing normalized with unique cDNA molecular identifiers. Donors were grouped into four age groups: young (average approximately 16 years), middle-aged (approximately 41), aged (around 60) and long-lived (roughly 80). To avoid experimental bias, donors of different ages were spread randomly across the sequencing lanes. Two additional independent replicas of 1 million unique cDNA reads from the same blood draw were analyzed for two donors (one aged 18 to 29 and one aged 80 or older).

Systemically healthy Caucasian individuals from Russia, approximately 39 in total and aged roughly 6 to 100 years, were included as donors. Approximately 9.7 milliliters of peripheral blood were drawn from each donor into EDTA-treated Vacutainer tubes. Ficoll-Paque density-gradient centrifugation was used to isolate PBMCs, with at least 6.5 million obtained per sample. Trizol reagent was used to extract total RNA from the PBMCs, yielding at least 6 micrograms per sample. For every donor, an aliquot of PBMCs went through flow cytometry to measure the percentages of naive CD45RAhigh/CD27high T cells. Study-level results and caveats: Because profiling used bulk unsorted PBMCs, naive and antigen-experienced compartments could not be compared conclusively. Donor CMV infection status was unknown, potentially confounding age-related changes in expanded clonotypes. Estimates of total diversity from one million sequenced T cells were regarded as lower bounds and underestimates. There was a strong correlation between observed TCR beta diversity and the percentage of naive T cells measured by flow cytometry. Compared with the aged group, more naive CD4+ T cells, fewer expanded clones and increased TCR diversity were shown by the long-lived group, suggesting age selection. As age increased, observed TCR beta diversity per million T cells dropped in a roughly linear way, and a significant reduction was already evident by age 40.

V loses 1 base of germline sequence and J loses 1 base, and the interval between the two ends is 16 bases. From cysteine to phenylalanine, the CDR3 is 17 amino acids long. The read is trimmed to its CDR3 DNA, 51 bases read in frame from base 1. CDR1 and CDR2 were assigned from the germline V gene as LGHNA and YNFKEQ. Library preparation was by 5' RACE. The sequencer listed for this sample is Illumina HiSeq 2500. The second PCR ran for about 7 to 11 cycles and used a J-beta primer mix along with a sample-barcoded 5' primer. Each TCR beta cDNA molecule received a unique molecular identifier from a template-switch 5' adaptor carrying 12 random nucleotides. Each sample yielded at least 3 million CDR3-containing paired-end reads. First-strand cDNA synthesis was performed from all RNA using the Mint cDNA synthesis kit, with priming by a TRBC-specific oligonucleotide. After uracil-DNA glycosylase treatment, a first 18-cycle PCR used universal primers M1SS and BC2_uni_R on all cDNA. From the authors' description of their analysis: Normalization of each sample was performed by random selection of 1 million high-quality reads, each carrying a distinct molecular identifier. Instead of being binned into consensus sequences, reads with shared molecular identifiers were discarded. MiTCR, set to a Q25 quality threshold and the strictest error-elimination algorithm, was used for CDR3 identification, clonotype clustering and error correction. Lower-bound total TCR beta diversity was estimated with a nonparametric unseen species model using Euler transformation. The raw public reads went through TCRdb reprocessing: fastp at Q25, MiXCR clone calling, in-frame beta chains kept. When rows share a CDR3 protein, they turn into one entry using the most common DNA and genes. TCRdb's processing, not the study's, gives the V and J calls here. For this sample the table gives more than 550,000 distinct CDR3 sequences, of which about 20% were detected only once. Clones ranked in the top ten supply 22% of the sample.

Sequenced sample: blood. Recombination joined TRBV4-2 with TRBJ1-1; there is no confident call for the D gene. The TCR comes from a man aged 70 or older in good health. The DNA reads as follows: TGTGCCAGCAGCCAAGGTCGATCGTCCCTGGGGAACACTGAAGCTTTCTTT. This encodes CASSQGRSSLGNTEAFF.